The 16 T cell receptor beta chains below come from one sample, sequenced in a study of blood T cell repertoires in COVID-19. Here immunoSEQ multiplex PCR was the method, and the copy in TCRdb shows in-frame clones only, minus some. The table includes some 290,000 clones, around nine tenths detected once. The sequencing input was PBMCs or T cells enriched from blood (not recorded which). Receptor source: a woman aged 25-40 years who had been exposed to COVID-19.

The J gene is TRBJ1-1, the V gene TRBV6-4, with a possible D match to TRBD1 (5 bases). CDR3 length equals 13 residues. Trimming took off 0 bases at V and 10 bases at J, with 12 bases between the two ends. Per the germline V gene, CDR1 is MRHNA and CDR2 is SNTAGT. The CDR3 nucleotides are TGTGCCAGCAGTGACTCGGGGCGCGGCCGAGCTTTCTTT. Amino acids: CASSDSGRGRAFF.

The V call is TRBV7-2, the J call TRBJ1-3; D not certain. The germline V gene encodes CDR1 SGHTA and CDR2 FQGNSA. V was trimmed by 0 bases and J by 3 bases, leaving 12 bases between them. This CDR3 has 16 residues. CDR3 coding DNA: TGTGCCAGCAGCTTAGCGGTAGGACTAGGTGGAAACACCATATATTTT. It encodes CASSLAVGLGGNTIYF.

The genes are TRBV7-9 and TRBJ1-1; no clear D gene. CDR1 SEHNR and CDR2 FQNEAQ come from the germline V gene (reference sequence). V was clipped by 5 bases and J by 6 bases, with 19 bases between them. There are 15 residues in the CDR3. As DNA, the CDR3 is TGTGCCAGCAGCCCGGTCGTTGGGTTGGGCCCTGAAGCTTTCTTT. Protein product: CASSPVVGLGPEAFF.

The chain uses TRBV4-1 and TRBJ1-5; D gene uncertain. This CDR3 contains 14 residues. CDR1 and CDR2 (germline): MGHRA, YSYEKL. V lost 1 base and J 4 bases, leaving 8 bases between the germline ends. The CDR3 reads CASSQASGNQPQHF. CDR3 DNA sequence: TGCGCCAGCAGCCAAGCGTCCGGGAATCAGCCCCAGCATTTT.

The chain is built from TRBV5-1 and TRBJ2-6; maybe TRBD2 (5 bases). Germline CDR1 is SGHRS and CDR2 is YFSETQ. The V end was cut by 0 bases, the J end by 0 bases, with 13 bases between. There are 18 residues in the CDR3. The CDR3 sequence is CASSLGPGFSSGANVLTF. The CDR3 DNA follows: TGCGCCAGCAGCTTGGGACCGGGGTTTAGCTCTGGGGCCAACGTCCTGACTTTC.

V and J are TRBV29-1 and TRBJ2-7, with TRBD2 as a possible D gene (6 bases). V was pared by 0 bases and J by 0 bases, with 15 bases between. The V gene's germline CDR1 is SQVTM and CDR2 ANQGSEA. The CDR3 runs to 16 residues. The DNA of the CDR3 is TGCAGCGTTGAAGAGGAGGCGGGGTTGAGCTCCTACGAGCAGTACTTC. Residues: CSVEEEAGLSSYEQYF.

This clone came up a few times. The rearrangement links TRBV4-3 to TRBJ2-3; TRBD2 aligns across 10 bases. The V gene's germline CDR1 is LGHNA and CDR2 YSLEER. Trimming cost V 0 bases and J 4 bases; bases outside gene matches: 1. The CDR3 contains 15 residues. The CDR3, as DNA: TGCGCCAGCAGCCAAGAAGCGGGGGGGCCAGATACGCAGTATTTT. Its translation is CASSQEAGGPDTQYF.

V and J are TRBV7-6 and TRBJ2-7, with D possibly matching TRBD1 (5 bases). The CDR3 spans 14 residues. V lost 1 base and J 2 bases, leaving 9 bases between the germline ends. Looked up from germline, CDR1 is SGHVS and CDR2 is FNYEAQ. The DNA of the CDR3 is TGTGCCAGCAGCTTAGATCCAGGGCCCTACGAGCAGTACTTC. Translation: CASSLDPGPYEQYF.

In DNA, the CDR3 is TGTGCCAGCAGCTCCTCAGGGGTAACTAATGAAAAACTGTTTTTT. As protein: CASSSSGVTNEKLFF. This sequence joins TRBV7-6 and TRBJ1-4; a possible D gene is TRBD1 (6 bases). CDR1 is SGHVS and CDR2 is FNYEAQ in the germline V gene. The CDR3 has 15 residues. The V and J ends lost 4 bases and 1 base respectively, with 10 bases between them.

The chain combines TRBV9 with TRBJ1-2; 7 nucleotides agree with TRBD1. This CDR3 contains 17 residues. Germline V gene data show CDR1 as SGDLS and CDR2 as YYNGEE. The trim removed 3 bases at V and 3 bases at J, leaving 14 bases unmatched. The CDR3 coding sequence is TGTGCCAGCAGCGAGAGCCCCGGGACAGACAGTCACTATGGCTACACCTTC. This codes for CASSESPGTDSHYGYTF.

This chain uses TRBV6-2 or TRBV6-3 with TRBJ2-3, with 7 bases lining up with TRBD2. This CDR3 comprises 15 residues. V trimming: 5 bases; J trimming: 7 bases; junction bases outside the gene matches: 12. CDR1 is MNHEY, CDR2 SVGEGT, per germline. CDR3 coding DNA: TGTGCCAGCAGTCTTCGTGGTAGCGGGCGGAATACGCAGTATTTT. This gives the protein CASSLRGSGRNTQYF.

The rearrangement links TRBV25-1 to TRBJ1-1; D gene uncertain. V lost 8 bases to trimming and J lost 1 base, with 11 bases between them. CDR1 MGHDK and CDR2 SYGVNS come from the germline V gene. CDR3 length: 13 residues. The CDR3 loop is CASSRGSNTEAFF. CDR3 nucleotide sequence: TGTGCCAGCTCCAGAGGGTCGAACACTGAAGCTTTCTTT.

J is TRBJ2-3 and V is TRBV5-4; 9 positions agree with TRBD1. Germline CDR1 reads SGHNT; CDR2 reads YYREEE (reference sequence). This CDR3 is 16 amino acids long. V shed 4 bases and J 5 bases; nucleotides not matched to a gene: 11. CDR3 in amino acids: CASSPWTGERLDTQYF. DNA for the CDR3: TGTGCCAGCAGCCCCTGGACAGGGGAGAGGTTAGATACGCAGTATTTT.

This chain links TRBV4-1 with TRBJ2-3; TRBD1 might be the D (6 bases). This CDR3 has 15 residues. The germline V gene has CDR1 MGHRA and CDR2 YSYEKL. The V end was cut by 0 bases, the J end by 2 bases, with 9 bases between. The CDR3 DNA reads as TGCGCCAGCAGCCAAGATCCAGGGGTCACAGATACGCAGTATTTT. Its protein is CASSQDPGVTDTQYF.

This rearrangement joins TRBV9 to TRBJ2-3, with TRBD1 as a possible D gene (5 bases). The V gene's germline CDR1 is SGDLS and CDR2 YYNGEE. The CDR3 consists of 16 residues. V lost 0 bases, J lost 4 bases, and 15 bases lay in between. The CDR3 nucleotides are TGTGCCAGCAGCGTAGGGTCCAGGGTCCTTCCAGATACGCAGTATTTT. Encoded protein: CASSVGSRVLPDTQYF.

The V gene is TRBV5-1, the J gene TRBJ2-7; the match to TRBD1 covers 8 bases. The CDR3 consists of 14 residues. Trimming took 0 bases from V and 6 from J; bases not matched to a gene: 5. Germline V lookup: CDR1 SGHRS, CDR2 YFSETQ. In DNA, the CDR3 is TGCGCCAGCAGCTTGGGGGACAGGAGAGGCGAGCAGTACTTC. This gives the protein CASSLGDRRGEQYF. Variable domain in full (rest from reference TRBV5-1 and TRBJ2-7): KAGVTQTPRYLIKTRGQQVTLSCSPISGHRSVSWYQQTPGQGLQFLFEYFSETQRNKGNFPGRFSGRQFSNSRSEMNVSTLELGDSALYLCASSLGDRRGEQYFGPGTRLTVT.